The clone carrying this TCR beta chain has ten or more counts. Its antigen is not identified. In TCRdb, the PCR reads were re-called with MiXCR into one record per CDR3 protein. The sample has about 510,000 distinct CDR3 sequences, under 30% seen once; the top ten hold approximately 0.8%. These data belong to a study of molecular identifiers for immune sequencing clone quantification. General study results and limits: Under 1% of molecules in naive cells, but over 98% of effector molecules, belonged to clones above 20 RNA copies.

Construction of naive CD8 libraries employed about 17,000 to 1,100,000 sorted cells together with 10%, 30% or 50% RNA. Naive CD8 T cells, phenotype CD8+CD4-CCR7+CD45RA+, were sorted. The V and J ends lost 8 bases and 1 base respectively, with 12 bases between them. The CDR3 length is 14 residues. Germline assignment: CDR1 MNHEY and CDR2 SVGEGT. This TCR came from a human donor in good health. Some libraries in this study had Jurkat cell RNA spiked in. The chain couples TRBV6-2 or TRBV6-3 to TRBJ1-5, with D unclear. Sequenced: naive CD8+ T cells from blood, with Jurkat cell RNA spiked in. Subset: FACS-sorted CD8+CD4-CCR7+CD45RA+ naive T cells. Here the CDR3 DNA reads TGTGCCAGCGCAGTGGACTTGAGCAATCAGCCCCAGCATTTT. Amino acid sequence: CASAVDLSNQPQHF.